This T cell receptor (beta chain) came from a study of blood T cell repertoires in COVID-19. For the study at large: The analysed material was cDNA or gDNA that came from T cells, B-cell-depleted T cells, or PBMCs.

As originally analysed: The authors estimated nucleated cell counts from reference gene primer amplification. The repertoire was sequenced with immunoSEQ multiplex PCR; TCRdb's copy has only in-frame clones and lacks some. V and J calls and clone size follow that table, whereas D and trimming were derived from the DNA. Here the sample spans hundreds of thousands of clones, 86% being singletons. After removal of 1 base from V and 1 base from J, the junction contained 4 bases not matched to a gene. Germline V gene data show CDR1 as LGHDT and CDR2 as YNNKEL (reference sequence). The CDR3 spans 17 residues.

The chain couples TRBV3-1 (or the pseudogene TRBV3-2) to TRBJ2-5; 12 nucleotides match TRBD2. Input material: peripheral blood. The clonotype comes from a woman aged 30 to 39 with active or convalescent COVID-19. The CDR3 DNA reads as TGTGCCAGCAGCCAAGGGGTACTAGCGGGGGGCCAAGAGACCCAGTACTTC. This translates into CASSQGVLAGGQETQYF.